The source of this T cell receptor beta chain is a study of tumor-infiltrating lymphocytes in primary liver carcinoma. Overall study: All patients, whether men or women, fell within 30 to 69 years of age. Findings and limits, study-wide: Compared with tumor region pairs, tumor-adjacent and tumor-blood pairs overlapped less. Tumors had a significantly higher top-250-clone fraction than blood (p = 0.039).

A constant-region primer served to make TCR beta cDNA from around 500 ng total RNA. ARM-PCR, slightly modified, supplied the TCR beta libraries through three nested multiplex PCR rounds. Forward primers for TRBV1-TRBV30 and a C-beta reverse primer served the first two PCR rounds, at about 11 cycles each. MiXCR, applied by TCRdb to the multiplex PCR reads, yields one record per CDR3 protein. The sample contains fewer than 400,000 distinct CDR3 sequences, roughly three fifths of which appear only once. CDR1 is SQVTM and CDR2 is ANQGSEA in the germline V gene. The CDR3 spans 13 residues. A remark on this clonotype: Its cognate antigen is unknown. This could be a read error, since a much larger clone is one nucleotide away.

Germline DNA was also extracted, and blood RNA was taken from unsorted whole blood. The study enrolled treatment-naive patients with chronic HBV infection. The specimen sequenced was peripheral blood. This TCR was recovered from a young woman with primary liver carcinoma and hepatitis B virus infection. The rearrangement joins TRBV29-1 to TRBJ2-7; maybe TRBD1 (6 bases). CDR3 sequence reads: CSVVQQGFYKQYF. Here the CDR3 DNA reads TGCAGCGTTGTTCAACAGGGATTCTACAAGCAGTACTTC.